This T cell receptor gamma chain was sequenced during a study of Vδ1+ human thymocytes. Points from the study as a whole: Thymic TRG and TRD repertoires appeared highly polyclonal. Bulk repertoire data may be misinterpreted because of unexpected Vdelta2 sequences. Thymic delta-chain repertoires held about 20% Vdelta2 sequences and few Vdelta3, despite high sort purity.

Only one count was recorded for this clone. Its antigen is not identified. The template was reverse-transcribed extracted RNA. The CDR3 regions were amplified by multiplex PCR from V-gene primers to a constant-region primer. With CATT, TCRdb re-called clones from the multiplex PCR reads. The sample yields 9,000 to 13,000 gamma-chain clones, around 45% seen once. The sorted cells were CD3+ Vdelta1+ Vdelta2- thymocytes from alphabeta-depleted thymus. The CDR3 is 13 residues long. CDR1 GITISATS and CDR2 ISYDGTV come from the germline V gene (reference sequence). With 3 bases clipped from V and 7 bases from J, the junction kept 9 bases outside the gene matches.

This receptor was taken from a boy younger than two who had congenital heart surgery. Sequenced input: Vdelta1+ gamma-delta thymocytes from the thymus. This sample's subset: FACS-sorted CD3+ TCRalphabeta- TCRVdelta1+ TCRVdelta2- thymocytes. J is TRGJ1 or TRGJ2 and V is TRGV9. The J gene is not listed in TCRdb, so it was assigned here from a DNA match to germline. CDR3 loop: CALWEPPGYKKLF. Written as DNA, the CDR3 is TGTGCCTTGTGGGAGCCGCCAGGATATAAGAAACTCTTT.